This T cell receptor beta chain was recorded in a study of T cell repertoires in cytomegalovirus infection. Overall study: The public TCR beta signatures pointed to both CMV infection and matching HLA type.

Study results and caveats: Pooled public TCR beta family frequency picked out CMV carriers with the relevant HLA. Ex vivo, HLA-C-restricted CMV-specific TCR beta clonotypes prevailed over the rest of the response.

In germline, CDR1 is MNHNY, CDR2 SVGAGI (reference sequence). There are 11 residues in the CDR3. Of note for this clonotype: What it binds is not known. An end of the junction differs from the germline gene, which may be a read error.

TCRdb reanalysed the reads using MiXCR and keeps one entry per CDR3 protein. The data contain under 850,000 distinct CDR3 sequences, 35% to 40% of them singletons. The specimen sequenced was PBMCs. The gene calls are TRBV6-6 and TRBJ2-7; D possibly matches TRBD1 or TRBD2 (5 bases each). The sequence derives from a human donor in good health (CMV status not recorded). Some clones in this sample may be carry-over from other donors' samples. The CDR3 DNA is TGTGCCAGCAACCAACGAGGGGAGCAGTGCTTC. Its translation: CASNQRGEQCF.